The subject of this entry is one T cell receptor beta chain. Antigen: not known. Data came from immunoSEQ multiplex PCR; TCRdb stores just in-frame clones and leaves some out. The sample contains 350,000 to 450,000 clones, about nine tenths of which appear only once. There are 13 residues in the CDR3. V lost 8 bases, J lost 2 bases, and 13 bases lay in between. This record belongs to a study of Ad26.COV2.S vaccination and SARS-CoV-2 variants. As for the study in general: COV1001, an Ad26.COV2.S trial, supplied this vaccine-arm donor. Once, or twice with 56 days between doses, Ad26.COV2.S was given intramuscularly.

Study outcomes and limitations: Placebo recipients trailed vaccine recipients in spike-specific TCR breadth.

Treatment defined: roughly 20 received Ad26.COV2.S at low or high dose, single or two shots; five or six received placebo; per-sample allocation not given. Sampling was performed 63 days after the first vaccine or placebo injection. The input for sequencing was peripheral blood, taken in a trial of Ad26.COV2.S vaccine versus placebo. The chain links TRBV12-3 or TRBV12-4 to TRBJ2-7; tentatively, D is TRBD1 or TRBD2 (5 bases each). The receptor comes from a person aged 18-65 years who received the Ad26.COV2.S COVID-19 vaccine or a placebo. The CDR3 protein is CASGGEGTYEQYF. CDR3 sequence (DNA): TGTGCCAGCGGGGGAGAGGGCACCTACGAGCAGTACTTC.